This passage covers 28 T cell receptor beta chains from one sample sequenced in a study of T cell repertoires in cytomegalovirus infection. Each CDR3 protein is one row after TCRdb ran MiXCR on the reads. The sample records 310,000 or so distinct CDR3 sequences, about a sixth being singletons. The sample was PBMCs. The receptors come from a human donor in good health (CMV status not recorded). Some clones in this sample may be carry-over from other donors' samples.

V gene TRBV7-3 combines with J gene TRBJ1-6, with D unresolved. This CDR3 has 14 amino acids. Germline CDR1 reads SGHTA; CDR2 reads FQGTGA. V lost 2 bases, J lost 3 bases, and 5 bases lay in between. CDR3 DNA sequence: TGTGCCAGCAGCTTACAACACTATAATTCACCCCTCCACTTT. This gives the protein CASSLQHYNSPLHF.

Comment on this clonotype: This clone may be a read error of a much larger clone one base away. The chain carries TRBV12-3 or TRBV12-4 and TRBJ1-2, with D uncertain. V lost 3 bases, J lost 6 bases, and 14 bases lay in between. This CDR3 region has 14 residues. The CDR3 protein is CASSFLLGGNGYTF. Written as DNA, the CDR3 is TGTGCCAGCAGTTTTTTACTCGGCGGTAATGGCTACACCTTC.

The chain links TRBV11-3 to TRBJ2-2, with a possible D match to TRBD2 (5 bases). Trimming pared 8 bases from V and 8 bases from J, leaving 15 bases between. This CDR3 region has 13 residues. Germline V gene data show CDR1 as SGHNT and CDR2 as YENEEA. CDR3 nucleotides: TGTGCCAGCGCGCGGGCTCGGGGAGGGGAGCTGTTTTTT. Its translation: CASARARGGELFF.

This clonotype was detected ten times or more. The V call is TRBV7-2, the J call TRBJ2-3; D might be TRBD2 (5 bases). The CDR3 contains 14 residues. Germline V gene sequence: CDR1 SGHTA, CDR2 FQGNSA. Trimming shortened V by 2 bases and J by 5 bases, and 11 bases separated the two germline ends. DNA of the CDR3: TGTGCCAGCAGCTTATCGGCCGGGGTAGATACGCAGTATTTT. It translates to CASSLSAGVDTQYF.

This chain connects TRBV29-1 to TRBJ2-3, with TRBD1 matching over 9 bases. CDR1 SQVTM and CDR2 ANQGSEA come from the germline V gene. The CDR3 covers 12 residues. V was pared by 5 bases and J by 6 bases, with 3 bases of the junction left unmatched. As DNA, the CDR3 is TGCAGCGTTCGGGACAGGGCTGATACGCAGTATTTT. Protein sequence: CSVRDRADTQYF.

The rearrangement uses TRBV20-1 and TRBJ1-1; D is ambiguous. Germline CDR1 reads DFQATT; CDR2 reads SNEGSKA (reference sequence). The V end was cut by 0 bases, the J end by 8 bases, with 10 bases between. The length of the CDR3 is 12 residues. For the CDR3, the DNA is TGCAGTGCTAGAGATCACGGGCGGGAAGCTTTCTTT. This codes for CSARDHGREAFF.

The genes are TRBV5-1 and TRBJ2-1; D is unresolved. CDR1 is SGHRS, CDR2 YFSETQ, per germline. Between the trimmed V and J ends, which lost 0 bases and 5 bases, there was a span of 15 bases. The CDR3 consists of 16 residues. CDR3 nucleotides: TGCGCCAGCAGCTTGGTCCCAGTCCCACCTAACAATGAGCAGTTCTTC. Translated, it gives CASSLVPVPPNNEQFF. Supplemented by reference TRBV5-1 and TRBJ2-1, the full variable domain reads KAGVTQTPRYLIKTRGQQVTLSCSPISGHRSVSWYQQTPGQGLQFLFEYFSETQRNKGNFPGRFSGRQFSNSRSEMNVSTLELGDSALYLCASSLVPVPPNNEQFFGPGTRLTVL.

This chain connects TRBV20-1 to TRBJ2-2; 7 nucleotides agree with TRBD1. V lost 0 bases and J lost 0; bases outside the gene matches: 4. The germline gives CDR1 DFQATT, CDR2 SNEGSKA (reference sequence). This CDR3 region has 16 residues. The CDR3 reads CSARDGDRSNTGELFF. DNA for the CDR3: TGCAGTGCTAGAGATGGGGACAGATCGAACACCGGGGAGCTGTTTTTT.

The CDR3 reads CASSRQQGSYNEQFF. The CDR3 nucleotides are TGTGCCAGCAGCCGTCAACAGGGCTCGTACAATGAGCAGTTCTTC. The chain combines TRBV7-9 with TRBJ2-1, with a tentative D call TRBD1 (6 bases). Germline assignment: CDR1 SEHNR and CDR2 FQNEAQ (reference sequence). Trimming cost V 5 bases and J 4 bases, with 15 bases left between them. This CDR3 spans 15 amino acids.

The CDR3 sequence is CASSFSHYEQYF. DNA of the CDR3: TGTGCCAGCAGCTTTTCGCATTACGAGCAGTACTTC. This chain uses TRBV5-6 with TRBJ2-7; D not resolved. V gave up 2 bases and J gave up 4 bases, with 7 bases separating them. CDR3 size: 12 residues. Germline V gene data show CDR1 as SGHDT and CDR2 as YYEEEE.

This chain uses TRBV7-9 with TRBJ2-7, with D perhaps matching TRBD1 or TRBD2 (6 bases each). V was cut by 2 bases and J by 3 bases, with 11 bases left in between. The CDR3 contains 14 residues. CDR1 is SEHNR and CDR2 is FQNEAQ in the germline V gene (reference sequence). This CDR3 reads CASSLWGANYEQYF. In DNA, the CDR3 is TGTGCCAGCAGCTTATGGGGGGCAAACTACGAGCAGTACTTC.

This clonotype was found a few times. The chain is built from TRBV5-4 and TRBJ2-1; tentative D call: TRBD2 (5 bases). V was shortened by 0 bases and J by 5 bases, with 12 bases between the two germline ends. CDR3 length: 15 residues. Germline CDR1 and CDR2: SGHNT and YYREEE (reference sequence). CDR3 region: CASSLEWSGDNEQFF. The CDR3 bases are TGTGCCAGCAGCTTGGAGTGGTCCGGGGACAATGAGCAGTTCTTC.

Many counts were recorded for this clonotype. The genes are TRBV4-2 and TRBJ2-7; 10 bases line up with TRBD1. Germline assignment: CDR1 LGHNA and CDR2 YNFKEQ. The CDR3 has 17 residues. J gave up 3 bases and V 5 bases, and 13 bases lay outside the gene matches. CDR3 nucleotides: TGTGCCAGCAGCAGACACACAGCGGGACAGGGGTTCTACGAGCAGTACTTC. The encoded protein is CASSRHTAGQGFYEQYF.

The chain has TRBV28 and TRBJ2-7; a possible D gene is TRBD2 (6 bases). This CDR3 is 14 amino acids long. Trimming removed 2 bases at V and 3 bases at J, with 11 bases between. Per the germline V gene, CDR1 is MDHEN and CDR2 is SYDVKM. The DNA for the CDR3 is TGTGCCAGCAGTTTAGGGGGGAGATACTACGAGCAGTACTTC. This gives the protein CASSLGGRYYEQYF. Complete variable domain (other parts from reference TRBV28 and TRBJ2-7): DVKVTQSSRYLVKRTGEKVFLECVQDMDHENMFWYRQDPGLGLRLIYFSYDVKMKEKGDIPEGYSVSREKKERFSLILESASTNQTSMYLCASSLGGRYYEQYFGPGTRLTVT.

This sequence joins TRBV6-1 and TRBJ1-1; 7 nucleotides align to TRBD1. Germline CDR1 reads MNHNS; CDR2 reads SASEGT. CDR3 size: 14 residues. V lost 6 bases, J lost 7 bases, and 11 bases stayed unmatched. The DNA for the CDR3 is TGTGCCAGCAGCCCGATGGGAGGGGGCCGTGAAGCTTTCTTT. Translating it yields CASSPMGGGREAFF.

This clonotype appeared a few times. V usage is TRBV28 and J usage is TRBJ1-5; 8 bases are shared with TRBD1. The germline V gene encodes CDR1 MDHEN and CDR2 SYDVKM. CDR3 length: 18 residues. Trimming removed 6 bases from V and 5 bases from J; junction bases left unmatched: 18. The chain's CDR3 is CASSPWTGSTRGDQPQHF. The CDR3 nucleotides are TGTGCCAGCAGCCCTTGGACAGGGTCTACGCGGGGTGATCAGCCCCAGCATTTT.

V is TRBV20-1 and J is TRBJ2-4, with no clear D. Trimming removed 0 bases at V and 5 bases at J, with 2 bases between. Per the germline V gene, CDR1 is DFQATT and CDR2 is SNEGSKA (reference sequence). CDR3 length equals 11 residues. CDR3 nucleotides: TGCAGTGCTAGAGACCAAAACATTCAGTACTTC. Its translation is CSARDQNIQYF.

V and J are TRBV15 and TRBJ2-3, with D hard to call. Germline assignment: CDR1 LNHNV and CDR2 YYDKDF (reference sequence). V lost 1 base and J 3 bases, leaving 5 bases between the germline ends. The CDR3 contains 13 residues. The CDR3 DNA sequence: TGTGCCACCAGCAGAGTTATGACAGATACGCAGTATTTT. Translated, it gives CATSRVMTDTQYF.

This clonotype appeared a few times. V is TRBV2 and J is TRBJ2-1; 7 bases match TRBD1. Germline CDR1 is SNHLY and CDR2 is FYNNEI. Unmatched junction bases numbered 4, after V lost 1 base and J lost 1 base. The CDR3 contains 16 residues. The CDR3 region is CASSEEDRASYNEQFF. The CDR3, as DNA: TGTGCCAGCAGTGAAGAAGACAGGGCTTCCTACAATGAGCAGTTCTTC.

The chain uses TRBV5-4 and TRBJ1-1, with D tentatively TRBD1 (5 bases). This CDR3 is 18 amino acids long. Germline loops: CDR1 SGHNT, CDR2 YYREEE (reference sequence). Trimming shortened V by 0 bases and J by 4 bases, and 22 bases separated the two germline ends. The CDR3 loop is CASSLAYGTGTGGTEAFF. The CDR3 DNA reads as TGTGCCAGCAGCTTGGCTTATGGAACCGGGACGGGAGGCACTGAAGCTTTCTTT.

This clonotype has just a few counts. The V call is TRBV5-1, the J call TRBJ1-2; a possible D gene is TRBD1 (5 bases). The length of the CDR3 is 13 residues. Trimming shortened V by 1 base and J by 6 bases, and 10 bases separated the two germline ends. The germline CDR1 and CDR2 sequences are SGHRS and YFSETQ. DNA of the CDR3: TGCGCCAGCAGCTTGTATACAGGAGATGGCTACACCTTC. Encoded protein: CASSLYTGDGYTF.

This clonotype was picked up many times. This chain links TRBV7-2 with TRBJ1-1, with a possible D match to TRBD1 (5 bases). Germline CDR1 is SGHTA and CDR2 is FQGNSA. Deletions cut 3 bases from V and 1 base from J, with 12 bases between. This CDR3 region has 15 residues. The CDR3 sequence is CASSFYGRGNTEAFF. For the CDR3, the DNA is TGTGCCAGCAGCTTCTACGGGAGGGGGAACACTGAAGCTTTCTTT. Full variable domain (outside the CDR3, taken from reference TRBV7-2 and TRBJ1-1): GAGVSQSPSNKVTEKGKDVELRCDPISGHTALYWYRQSLGQGLEFLIYFQGNSAPDKSGLPSDRFSAERTGGSVSTLTIQRTQQEDSAVYLCASSFYGRGNTEAFFGQGTRLTVV.

This clonotype was detected many times. This chain links TRBV6-1 with TRBJ1-2, with 7 bases fitting TRBD1. Unmatched junction bases numbered 8, after V lost 5 bases and J lost 2 bases. Per the germline V gene, CDR1 is MNHNS and CDR2 is SASEGT. The length of the CDR3 is 15 residues. The CDR3 nucleotides are TGTGCCAGCAGTTCCCACAGGGGAACCAACTATGGCTACACCTTC. Protein: CASSSHRGTNYGYTF.

The chain is built from TRBV20-1 and TRBJ2-7; no firm D call. V shed 0 bases and J shed 0 bases, with 12 bases lying between them. The CDR3 is 15 residues long. CDR1 is DFQATT and CDR2 is SNEGSKA in the germline V gene (reference sequence). The CDR3 nucleotides read TGCAGTGCTAGAGATCTGACCGTGAGCTCCTACGAGCAGTACTTC. Encoded protein: CSARDLTVSSYEQYF.

J is TRBJ1-4 and V is TRBV12-3 or TRBV12-4; D not resolved. The V end was cut by 5 bases, the J end by 5 bases, with 27 bases between. The CDR3 is 19 residues long. The CDR3 spells CASSPWTGLTGAQNEKLFF. Here the CDR3 DNA reads TGTGCCAGCAGTCCATGGACGGGCCTAACGGGAGCCCAAAATGAAAAACTGTTTTTT.

The V call is TRBV28, the J call TRBJ2-7; 7 bases map to TRBD1. V gave up 7 bases and J gave up 1 base; unmatched junction bases: 7. CDR3 size: 14 residues. From germline, CDR1 is MDHEN and CDR2 SYDVKM. CDR3: CASTDSTGSYEQYF. The CDR3 region has the DNA TGTGCCAGCACGGACTCGACAGGGTCCTACGAGCAGTACTTC.

This clonotype has just a few counts. Written as DNA, the CDR3 is TGTGCCAGCAGCTTAAATGGGGCTGGAAACACCATATATTTT. This encodes CASSLNGAGNTIYF. The chain couples TRBV7-2 to TRBJ1-3; D unresolved. V lost 2 bases and J lost 2, with 7 bases in between. Germline V gene data show CDR1 as SGHTA and CDR2 as FQGNSA. The CDR3 consists of 14 residues. The full variable domain, rest sourced from reference TRBV7-2 and TRBJ1-3, is GAGVSQSPSNKVTEKGKDVELRCDPISGHTALYWYRQSLGQGLEFLIYFQGNSAPDKSGLPSDRFSAERTGGSVSTLTIQRTQQEDSAVYLCASSLNGAGNTIYFGEGSWLTVV.

This clonotype was recorded a few times. V usage is TRBV28 and J usage is TRBJ1-1, with unresolved D. Per the germline V gene, CDR1 is MDHEN and CDR2 is SYDVKM. The CDR3 is made up of 11 amino acids. Trimming shortened V by 5 bases and J by 8 bases, and 9 bases separated the two germline ends. CDR3 DNA sequence: TGTGCCAGCAGTCAATTAAACGAAGCTTTCTTT. Residues: CASSQLNEAFF.